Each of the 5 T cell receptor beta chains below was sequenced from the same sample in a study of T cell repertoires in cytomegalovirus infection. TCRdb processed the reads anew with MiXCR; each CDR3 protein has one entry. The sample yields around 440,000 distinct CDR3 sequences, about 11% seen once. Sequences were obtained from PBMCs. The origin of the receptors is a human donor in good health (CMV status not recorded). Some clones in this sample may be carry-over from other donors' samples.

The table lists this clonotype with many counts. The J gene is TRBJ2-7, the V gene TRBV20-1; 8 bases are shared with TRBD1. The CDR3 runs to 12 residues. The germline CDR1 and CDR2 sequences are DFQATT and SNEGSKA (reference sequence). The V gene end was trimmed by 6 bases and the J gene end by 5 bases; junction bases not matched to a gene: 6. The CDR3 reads CSAPDREDEQYF. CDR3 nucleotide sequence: TGCAGTGCCCCGGACAGGGAGGACGAGCAGTACTTC.

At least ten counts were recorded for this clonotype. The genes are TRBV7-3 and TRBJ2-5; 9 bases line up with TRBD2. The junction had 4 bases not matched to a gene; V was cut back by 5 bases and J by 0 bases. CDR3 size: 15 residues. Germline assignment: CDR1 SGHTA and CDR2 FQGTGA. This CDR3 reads CASSASGGHQETQYF. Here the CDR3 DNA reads TGTGCCAGCAGCGCGAGCGGGGGGCACCAAGAGACCCAGTACTTC.

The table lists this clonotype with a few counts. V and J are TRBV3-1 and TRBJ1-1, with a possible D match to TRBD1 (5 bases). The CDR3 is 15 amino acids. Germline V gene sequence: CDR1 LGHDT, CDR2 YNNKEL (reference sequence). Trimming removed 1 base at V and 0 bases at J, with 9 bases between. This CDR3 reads CASSQGTYLNTEAFF. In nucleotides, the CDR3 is TGTGCCAGCAGCCAAGGGACATACCTGAACACTGAAGCTTTCTTT.

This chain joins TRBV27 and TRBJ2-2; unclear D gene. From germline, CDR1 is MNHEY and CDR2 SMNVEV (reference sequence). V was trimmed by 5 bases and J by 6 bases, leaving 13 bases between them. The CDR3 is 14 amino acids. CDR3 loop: CASSPDIGAGELFF. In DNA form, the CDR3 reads TGTGCCAGCAGTCCCGACATTGGGGCCGGGGAGCTGTTTTTT.

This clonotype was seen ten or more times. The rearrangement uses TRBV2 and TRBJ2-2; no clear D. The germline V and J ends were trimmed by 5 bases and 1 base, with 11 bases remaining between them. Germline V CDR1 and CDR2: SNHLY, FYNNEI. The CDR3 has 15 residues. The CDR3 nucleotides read TGTGCCAGCAGTAGGACGGGTAGGAACACCGGGGAGCTGTTTTTT. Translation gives CASSRTGRNTGELFF.